One and the same sample provided the 13 T cell receptor beta chains below, sequenced in a study of OX40 agonist ivuxolimab in advanced cancers. Sequencing used immunoSEQ multiplex PCR; TCRdb keeps in-frame clones, though not all of them. The data contain approximately 75,000 clones, about nine tenths of them seen just once; the ten biggest clones take up 0.3% to 0.4%. Sequences were derived from CD4+ or CD8+ T cells sorted from blood, sampled in a trial of the OX40 agonist ivuxolimab. Every receptor here comes from an adult with an advanced solid tumor such as melanoma, head and neck, liver or kidney cancer.

The rearrangement links TRBV9 to TRBJ2-5; D gene ambiguous. CDR3 length: 15 residues. Germline assignment: CDR1 SGDLS and CDR2 YYNGEE. Deletions cut 2 bases from V and 5 bases from J, with 16 bases between. CDR3 DNA sequence: TGTGCCAGCAGCGTTGCGGACCTGTCCCGGGAGACCCAGTACTTC. This gives the protein CASSVADLSRETQYF.

The V call is TRBV10-2, the J call TRBJ2-5; D remains ambiguous. CDR1 is WSHSY and CDR2 is SAAADI in the germline V gene. V was shortened by 6 bases and J by 6 bases, with 8 bases between the two germline ends. The CDR3 loop spans 11 amino acids. The CDR3 DNA reads TGCGCCAGCAGCCAGATAAAGACCCAGTACTTC. It translates to CASSQIKTQYF.

In this sample, this clone turned up once. V gene TRBV6-6 combines with J gene TRBJ1-5; no clear D gene. The CDR3 length is 12 residues. Per the germline V gene, CDR1 is MNHNY and CDR2 is SVGAGI (reference sequence). The V and J ends lost 3 bases and 5 bases respectively, with 5 bases between them. The CDR3 sequence is CASSYGDQPQHF. In nucleotides, the CDR3 is TGTGCCAGCAGTTATGGGGATCAGCCCCAGCATTTT.

The chain couples TRBV19 to TRBJ1-1, with 7 bases aligning to TRBD1. Germline CDR1 LNHDA, CDR2 SQIVND (reference sequence). The CDR3 is 13 amino acids. V gave up 4 bases and J gave up 9 bases; unmatched junction bases: 8. Here the CDR3 DNA reads TGTGCCAGTAGTAGACAGGGTGTCATGCAAGCTTTCTTT. Amino acids: CASSRQGVMQAFF.

CDR3 region: CASSIDRGLMGYTF. CDR3 nucleotide sequence: TGTGCCAGCAGCATCGACAGGGGGCTGATGGGCTACACCTTC. The rearrangement uses TRBV7-9 and TRBJ1-2, with TRBD1 identical over 10 bases. Germline values: CDR1 SEHNR, CDR2 FQNEAQ (reference sequence). The CDR3 runs 14 residues. V shed 5 bases, J shed 8 bases, and the junction held 8 bases outside the gene matches.

Comments on this clone: The sample contains more than one DNA sequence encoding this CDR3. The V and J genes are TRBV4-3 and TRBJ2-7, with D perhaps matching TRBD1 (5 bases). Germline V gene lookup returns CDR1 LGHNA and CDR2 YSLEER. The CDR3 contains 16 residues. The V end lost 0 bases, the J end lost 3 bases, and 15 bases lay between the germline ends. CDR3 sequence: CASSQDPGQGLYEQYF. The CDR3 DNA reads as TGCGCCAGCAGCCAAGACCCTGGGCAGGGCCTCTACGAGCAGTACTTC.

This sequence joins TRBV21-1 and TRBJ2-1; TRBD2, the D gene given by the table, was not confirmed from the DNA. TRBV21-1 has pseudogene status. The CDR3 has 16 amino acids. The CDR3 sequence: CASSILRDLENNEQFF. In DNA, the CDR3 is TGTGCCAGCAGCATCTTGCGGGACCTAGAGAACAATGAGCAGTTCTTC.

This clone was seen a single time. The chain links TRBV4-3 to TRBJ2-5; a weak D match, TRBD2 (5 bases). V lost 0 bases and J 4 bases, leaving 15 bases between the germline ends. The germline gives CDR1 LGHNA, CDR2 YSLEER. The CDR3 loop spans 16 amino acids. The DNA for the CDR3 is TGCGCCAGCAGCCAAGAAATCTCGGCAGGAGGAGAGACCCAGTACTTC. Its protein product is CASSQEISAGGETQYF.

The chain employs TRBV5-1 and TRBJ2-5; D is perhaps TRBD1 or TRBD2 (6 bases each). V lost 0 bases and J 5 bases, leaving 11 bases between the germline ends. This CDR3 spans 14 amino acids. The germline V gene encodes CDR1 SGHRS and CDR2 YFSETQ. This CDR3 is CASSLEGGWETQYF. In nucleotides, the CDR3 is TGCGCCAGCAGCTTGGAGGGGGGCTGGGAGACCCAGTACTTC.

The chain combines TRBV19 with TRBJ2-4, with 10 bases lining up with TRBD1. Germline V gene data show CDR1 as LNHDA and CDR2 as SQIVND (reference sequence). The CDR3 has 16 amino acids. V trimming: 7 bases; J trimming: 6 bases; junction bases outside the gene matches: 12. The CDR3 here is CASTPTGTGVGNIQYF. The CDR3 DNA sequence: TGTGCCAGTACCCCTACCGGGACAGGGGTGGGAAACATTCAGTACTTC. The full variable domain, its missing parts supplied by reference TRBV19 and TRBJ2-4, is DGGITQSPKYLFRKEGQNVTLSCEQNLNHDAMYWYRQDPGQGLRLIYYSQIVNDFQKGDIAEGYSVSREKKESFPLTVTSAQKNPTAFYLCASTPTGTGVGNIQYFGAGTRLSVL.

This chain uses TRBV27 with TRBJ1-2; TRBD1 matches 7 bases. Germline CDR1 reads MNHEY; CDR2 reads SMNVEV (reference sequence). V shed 2 bases and J 4 bases; nucleotides not matched to a gene: 4. The CDR3 has 14 residues. The CDR3 DNA is TGTGCCAGCAGTTTAGGCAGGGGGTTCTATGGCTACACCTTC. It encodes CASSLGRGFYGYTF.

This chain connects TRBV9 to TRBJ2-3, with 9 bases fitting TRBD1. V dropped 2 bases and J dropped 3; count of bases not matched to a gene: 4. This CDR3 contains 15 residues. CDR1 is SGDLS and CDR2 is YYNGEE in the germline V gene. The CDR3, as DNA: TGTGCCAGCAGCGTCTCCGGGACAGGGACAGATACGCAGTATTTT. This codes for CASSVSGTGTDTQYF.

The J gene is TRBJ1-4, the V gene TRBV9, with D maybe TRBD1 (5 bases). Deletions cut 2 bases from V and 7 bases from J, with 15 bases between. Germline V gives CDR1 SGDLS, CDR2 YYNGEE. The CDR3 sequence is 15 residues long. CDR3 sequence: CASSVTGLAAEKLFF. CDR3 in DNA: TGTGCCAGCAGCGTCACAGGTCTGGCGGCTGAAAAACTGTTTTTT. Looking up the rest from reference TRBV9 and TRBJ1-4 gives the full variable domain: DSGVTQTPKHLITATGQRVTLRCSPRSGDLSVYWYQQSLDQGLQFLIQYYNGEERAKGNILERFSAQQFPDLHSELNLSSLELGDSALYFCASSVTGLAAEKLFFGSGTQLSVL.